This TCR beta chain was sequenced during a study of blood T cell repertoires in COVID-19 (TCRdb year 2020). The study in broad terms: Samples from collaborators originated in the United States, Italy and Spain and spanned both the acute and convalescent phases of COVID-19. Sample metadata almost always included a de-identified subject ID, COVID-19 status, age in years and sex. Where available, HLA class I and class II types were taken from metadata supplied by the sample provider and were not determined by assay-based typing. The prospective study material was composed of cDNA or gDNA derived from T cells, B-cell-depleted T cells, or PBMCs. Subjects who had been exposed to COVID-19, were actively infected with it, or had recovered from it provided the deeply sampled blood TCRbeta repertoires that made up the dataset. A freely available public database, intended as a resource for researchers studying the immune response to SARS-CoV-2, is where the repertoires were released. Samples came from the ongoing ImmuneRACE study (first 160 participants) plus 1,254 subjects from 6 global collaborators.

TCRbeta CDR3 regions were amplified from genomic DNA using the immunoSEQ Assay, a bias-controlled multiplex PCR. The study's processing was this. The number of nucleated cells in each sample was estimated by amplification of reference gene primers within the assay. To quantify the absolute abundance of each unique TCRbeta CDR3 rearrangement, sequence reads were collapsed and filtered. Productive Simpson clonality was computed per sample as the square root of Simpson's diversity index over productive rearrangements. This immuneACCESS table, as held by TCRdb, lists in-frame sequences with V and J called but not all clones. Of the missing ones, under half trace to an unresolved V gene in checked studies; the others have no known cause. V and J calls and clone size are given by that table; D and trimming were obtained from the DNA. For this sample the table gives about 250,000 clones, of which around 88% were detected only once. The ten largest account for under 1.5% of the sample.

The collaborating institutions used their own protocols to collect whole blood in K2EDTA tubes. For TCRbeta analysis, collaborators shipped samples in one of three forms: frozen whole blood, isolated PBMCs, or DNA extracted from either of those sample types. Results and caveats for the whole study, not just this receptor: Clinical and demographic metadata were provided uncurated, with the amount varying by source and participant.

Taken from the germline V gene, the CDR1 and CDR2 loops are KGHSH and LQKENI. CDR3 length: 12 amino acids, cysteine to phenylalanine. This entry keeps only the CDR3 DNA: 36 bases, framed from base 1. The V and J ends are trimmed by 6 bases and 7 bases, leaving 10 bases between them. Remarks on this clone: Its cognate antigen has yet to be identified. Base qualities are not at hand, and no much larger clone is one base apart.

In this chain, TRBV18 is recombined with TRBJ1-5, with no reliable assignment of the D segment. This receptor was taken from a man older than 75 with acute or convalescent COVID-19. Material for sequencing was peripheral blood. CDR3 sequence: CASSGGEQPQHF. In nucleotides, the sequence is TGTGCCAGCTCTGGCGGAGAACAGCCCCAGCATTTT.